This section outlines one T cell receptor (beta chain) sequence together with its context. What it binds is not known. TCRdb reprocessed the 5' RACE reads via MiXCR and lists one record per CDR3 protein. The table shows approximately 260,000 distinct CDR3 sequences, with around 4.9% occurring only once. Germline V gene data show CDR1 as MNHEY and CDR2 as SVGAGI. CDR3 length: 15 amino acids. V was trimmed by 2 bases and J by 5 bases, leaving 15 bases between them. These data come from a study of T cells after yellow fever vaccination. Turning to the study itself: Preparation of fractions with low cell numbers was performed using SMART-Seq v4 Ultra Low Input.

Study findings and constraints: Re-detected after boosting: most primary clones, more than 95% of CD4 and about 85% of CD8.

This clonotype was obtained from a man between 18 and 29 years old who received the YFV17D yellow fever vaccine. The V gene is TRBV6-5, the J gene TRBJ1-2; D might be TRBD1 (5 bases). The sample here was CD4+ T cells sorted from PBMCs, taken on the day of the yellow fever booster vaccination. The CDR3 DNA is TGTGCCAGCAGTTACGGGGTGGGGGTCGGATATGGCTACACCTTC. Translating gives CASSYGVGVGYGYTF.